These 14 T cell receptor beta chains were sequenced from one sample in a study of T cell responses to AZD1222 COVID-19 vaccine. Using immunoSEQ multiplex PCR, the repertoire was profiled, and TCRdb retains in-frame clones only, with some absent. The sample has about 120,000 clones, around 92% seen once; the top ten hold 0.8% to 1.1%. The sample here was peripheral blood, taken on day 0 of AZD1222 vaccination. The receptors were gathered from an adult in good health.

The chain recombines TRBV5-4 with TRBJ2-7; TRBD2 might be the D (6 bases). Germline V gene data show CDR1 as SGHNT and CDR2 as YYREEE (reference sequence). The V end lost 3 bases, the J end lost 1 base, and 11 bases lay between the germline ends. The CDR3 is 14 residues long. DNA of the CDR3: TGTGCCAGCAGCTGGGGGACTTTATCCTACGAGCAGTACTTC. Translation gives CASSWGTLSYEQYF.

This clone showed up just once. The chain combines TRBV18 with TRBJ1-2; D is ambiguous. CDR3 length equals 13 residues. Germline assignment: CDR1 KGHSH and CDR2 LQKENI. The germline V and J ends were trimmed by 2 bases and 11 bases, with 15 bases remaining between them. CDR3 nucleotides: TGTGCCAGCTCACCAGGGCGAGAGGGCGGGTACACCTTC. Its translation is CASSPGREGGYTF. The whole variable domain, remainder taken from reference TRBV18 and TRBJ1-2, is NAGVMQNPRHLVRRRGQEARLRCSPMKGHSHVYWYRQLPEEGLKFMVYLQKENIIDESGMPKERFSAEFPKEGPSILRIQQVVRGDSAAYFCASSPGREGGYTFGSGTRLTVV.

V usage is TRBV7-9 and J usage is TRBJ1-2; D is unresolved. The CDR3 has 15 amino acids. Germline V gene lookup returns CDR1 SEHNR and CDR2 FQNEAQ (reference sequence). Trimming removed 2 bases from V and 5 bases from J, with 15 bases in between. The CDR3 sequence: CASSLIGEVWYGYTF. In DNA form, the CDR3 reads TGTGCCAGCAGCTTAATCGGGGAGGTTTGGTATGGCTACACCTTC.

This clone appeared once. J is TRBJ1-1 and V is TRBV15; the D is unclear. V was trimmed by 3 bases and J by 1 base, leaving 9 bases between them. CDR1 is LNHNV, CDR2 YYDKDF, per germline (reference sequence). The CDR3 is made up of 14 amino acids. For the CDR3, the DNA is TGTGCCACCAGCAGTTGGGCACGGAACACTGAAGCTTTCTTT. As protein: CATSSWARNTEAFF.

V and J are TRBV28 and TRBJ2-5; D not resolved. The V gene's germline CDR1 is MDHEN and CDR2 SYDVKM. V lost 3 bases and J lost 2, with 10 bases in between. The CDR3 extends over 14 amino acids. The CDR3 bases are TGTGCCAGCAGTTTCCGACACTTACAAGAGACCCAGTACTTC. This encodes CASSFRHLQETQYF.

This chain links TRBV30 with TRBJ1-5, with 9 bases identical to TRBD1. The length of the CDR3 is 14 residues. V shed 5 bases and J 3 bases; nucleotides not matched to a gene: 5. Germline assignment: CDR1 GTSNPN and CDR2 SVGIG (reference sequence). The CDR3 DNA reads TGTGCCTGGGGACGGACAGGGGTCAATCAGCCCCAGCATTTT. This codes for CAWGRTGVNQPQHF.

This clone is a singleton in its sample. The chain carries TRBV27 and TRBJ1-5, with D possibly matching TRBD1 (5 bases). Germline V gives CDR1 MNHEY, CDR2 SMNVEV (reference sequence). The CDR3 has 16 residues. V lost 4 bases to trimming and J lost 3 bases, with 16 bases between them. The CDR3 bases are TGTGCCAGCAGTTCCCATGGGGGGACCCTCAATCAGCCCCAGCATTTT. Its protein is CASSSHGGTLNQPQHF.

The V gene is TRBV10-3, the J gene TRBJ2-1; TRBD2 aligns across 9 bases. The V gene's germline CDR1 is ENHRY and CDR2 SYGVKD. With V trimmed by 5 bases and J by 6 bases, 5 bases remained unmatched. The CDR3 is 14 amino acids. The CDR3 DNA follows: TGTGCCATCAGTCTAGCGGGATCCGGCAATGAGCAGTTCTTC. It codes for CAISLAGSGNEQFF.

The chain has TRBV2 and TRBJ2-5, with TRBD1 identical over 10 bases. Trimming took 8 bases from V and 5 from J; bases not matched to a gene: 11. The CDR3 is made up of 15 amino acids. The germline gives CDR1 SNHLY, CDR2 FYNNEI. CDR3 DNA sequence: TGTGCCAGCCTCCCGGGACAGGGGAGGTATGAGACCCAGTACTTC. Its translation: CASLPGQGRYETQYF.

J is TRBJ1-4 and V is TRBV9, with TRBD1 identical over 7 bases. Looked up from germline, CDR1 is SGDLS and CDR2 is YYNGEE. Trimming at V came to 3 bases and at J to 8 bases, leaving 10 bases not matched to a gene. The CDR3 extends over 15 amino acids. The CDR3 spells CASSAQGQVGEKLFF. CDR3 in DNA: TGTGCCAGCAGCGCCCAAGGACAGGTTGGCGAAAAACTGTTTTTT.

The chain employs TRBV6-2 or TRBV6-3 and TRBJ2-7; possible D gene TRBD2, 5 bases. CDR3 length equals 15 residues. Germline loops: CDR1 MNHEY, CDR2 SVGEGT. Trimming shortened V by 3 bases and J by 0 bases, and 12 bases separated the two germline ends. CDR3 sequence (DNA): TGTGCCAGCAGTTATGGCGGGCCTAGCTCCTACGAGCAGTACTTC. Translation: CASSYGGPSSYEQYF.

This clone appeared a single time. Compared with germline, one end of the junction differs, possibly owing to a read error. V and J are TRBV11-3 and TRBJ2-1; the match to TRBD1 covers 7 bases. This CDR3 is built from 14 residues. Germline CDR1 SGHNT, CDR2 YENEEA. DNA of the CDR3: TGTGCCAGCAGCGAGGGGGCCTCCTACACTGAGCAGTTCTTC. It translates to CASSEGASYTEQFF. The full variable domain, in which reference TRBV11-3 and TRBJ2-1 provide the parts outside the CDR3, is EAGVVQSPRYKIIEKKQPVAFWCNPISGHNTLYWYLQNLGQGPELLIRYENEEAVDDSQLPKDRFSAERLKGVDSTLKIQPAELGDSAVYLCASSEGASYTEQFFGPGTRLTVL.

This chain links TRBV3-1 (or the pseudogene TRBV3-2) with TRBJ1-6; the D is unclear. CDR3 length: 14 amino acids. V lost 3 bases and J lost 10, with 13 bases in between. CDR1 and CDR2 from the germline V gene are LGHDT and YNNKEL (reference sequence). The CDR3, as DNA: TGTGCCAGCAGCCAGCGGGCCATAGGATCACCCCTCCACTTT. Its translation is CASSQRAIGSPLHF.

V and J are TRBV7-6 and TRBJ1-2; 11 nucleotides line up with TRBD1. CDR3 length: 16 residues. Losses at the gene ends were 3 bases for V and 3 bases for J; bases not matched to a gene: 6. Germline lookup yields CDR1 SGHVS and CDR2 FNYEAQ. CDR3 DNA: TGTGCCAGCAGCTTGGACAGGGGGCGAGGGGACTATGGCTACACCTTC. This sequence encodes CASSLDRGRGDYGYTF.